This paragraph reports one T cell receptor (beta chain). Its target is unknown. Given a far larger clone just one base away, this is likely a sequencing read error. This entry belongs to a study of regulatory T cells in long-lasting Graves disease. Time point described: persistent/refractory GD, antithyroid drugs over 5 years with positive TRAb. Scientists built the TCR library using RNA that was extracted from PBMCs. CDR3 length: 17 residues. The germline V gene encodes CDR1 MNHGY and CDR2 SVAAGI. V was clipped by 6 bases and J by 0 bases, with 20 bases between them. Arm-PCR with iRepertoire HTBI primers amplified the CDR3 regions for these TCR beta libraries. TCRdb used MiXCR to reprocess the multiplex PCR reads, holding one entry per CDR3 protein. The data contain some 370,000 distinct CDR3 sequences, roughly 24% of them singletons. Overall study results and limits: With some 2,700 shared public clonotypes, persistent patients exceeded new patients, who shared about a thousand. Accuracy may have been reduced by the small sample size.

The gene calls are TRBV6-9 and TRBJ1-1, with TRBD1 as a possible D gene (5 bases). This receptor was taken from a woman aged 40 to 50 with Graves disease. Sequencing used peripheral blood mononuclear cells (PBMCs), obtained when the disease was refractory, from a patient treated with antithyroid drugs. The CDR3 DNA sequence: TGTGCCAGCAGCCCCCCAGTAGGGGTCATCATGAACACTGAAGCTTTCTTT. Translating it yields CASSPPVGVIMNTEAFF.